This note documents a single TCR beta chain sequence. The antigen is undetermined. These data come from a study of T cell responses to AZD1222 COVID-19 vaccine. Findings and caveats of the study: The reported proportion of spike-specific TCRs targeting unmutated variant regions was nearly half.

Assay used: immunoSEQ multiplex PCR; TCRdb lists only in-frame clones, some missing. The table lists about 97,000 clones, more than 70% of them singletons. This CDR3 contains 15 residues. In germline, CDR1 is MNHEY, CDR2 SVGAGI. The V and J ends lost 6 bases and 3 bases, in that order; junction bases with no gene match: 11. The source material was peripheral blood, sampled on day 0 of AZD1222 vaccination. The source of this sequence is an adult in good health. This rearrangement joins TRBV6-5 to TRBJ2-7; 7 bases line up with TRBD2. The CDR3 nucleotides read TGTGCCAGCAGCTCGGAGGGAGGGGCCTACTACGAGCAGTACTTC. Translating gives CASSSEGGAYYEQYF.